A single sample gave rise to the 11 T cell receptor beta chains below, sequenced in a study of cytomegalovirus exposure and HLA in healthy donors (dated by TCRdb to between 2016 and 2019). The protocol used for the library was the immunoSEQ multiplex PCR assay. The table was pulled from immuneACCESS by TCRdb, which kept in-frame rearrangements only. Such tables lose some clones; where checked, under half of the loss comes from unresolved V genes, and the rest has no known cause. Recorded for this sample are about 150,000 clones; more than 70% of them occurred a single time. The ten largest clones take up over 2% of the sample. Source material: PBMCs. Source of these receptors: a human donor in good health.

V gene TRBV27 combines with J gene TRBJ2-2; TRBD1 matches at 8 bases. The germline V gene encodes CDR1 MNHEY and CDR2 SMNVEV (reference sequence). The CDR3 runs 14 residues. Losses at the gene ends were 4 bases for V and 5 bases for J; bases not matched to a gene: 3. The CDR3 sequence is CASSYRGYTGELFF. In DNA form, the CDR3 reads TGTGCCAGCAGTTACAGGGGGTATACCGGGGAGCTGTTTTTT.

V is TRBV2 and J is TRBJ2-7, with D hard to call. The CDR3 is 14 amino acids. Trimming removed 11 bases at V and 6 bases at J, with 23 bases between. Germline values: CDR1 SNHLY, CDR2 FYNNEI. In DNA, the CDR3 is TGTGCCGGCAAACCTAACCAGGCTGGTTTCGAGCAGTACTTC. It translates to CAGKPNQAGFEQYF.

This chain joins TRBV2 and TRBJ2-3; possible D gene TRBD2, 5 bases. Looked up from germline, CDR1 is SNHLY and CDR2 is FYNNEI. CDR3 length equals 13 residues. The V and J ends lost 6 bases and 5 bases respectively, with 12 bases between them. This CDR3 reads CASRVQGGDTQYF. The DNA of the CDR3 is TGTGCCAGCAGAGTTCAAGGAGGAGATACGCAGTATTTT.

The chain carries TRBV5-6 and TRBJ1-3; unclear D gene. Germline values: CDR1 SGHDT, CDR2 YYEEEE. CDR3 size: 16 residues. V was shortened by 5 bases and J by 0 bases, with 15 bases between the two germline ends. CDR3 sequence reads: CASSTQPRFSGNTIYF. CDR3 bases: TGTGCCAGCAGTACACAGCCCCGATTCTCTGGAAACACCATATATTTT.

The V call is TRBV23-1, the J call TRBJ1-5; 8 nucleotides align to TRBD1. TRBV23-1 is sorted into the ORF group, with uncertain function. CDR3 length equals 16 residues. J gave up 0 bases and V 6 bases, and 7 bases lay outside the gene matches. The CDR3 region is CASSRVDRGSNQPQHF. The CDR3 DNA reads TGCGCCAGCAGCCGCGTCGACAGGGGTAGCAATCAGCCCCAGCATTTT.

The rearrangement uses TRBV7-9 and TRBJ2-1; 9 bases match TRBD2. Trimming removed 5 bases from V and 3 bases from J; junction bases left unmatched: 8. Germline-derived CDR1 and CDR2 are SEHNR and FQNEAQ (reference sequence). The length of the CDR3 is 16 residues. CDR3 protein: CASSTISGSVYNEQFF. For the CDR3, the DNA is TGTGCCAGCAGCACGATTAGCGGGAGCGTCTACAATGAGCAGTTCTTC.

This clone appeared a single time. The CDR3 sequence: CASSEYGQGGLDTQYF. The CDR3 DNA reads as TGTGCCAGCAGTGAATACGGACAGGGGGGGCTGGATACGCAGTATTTT. The chain couples TRBV25-1 to TRBJ2-3; 10 positions agree with TRBD1. Trimming at V came to 0 bases and at J to 6 bases, leaving 6 bases not matched to a gene. The CDR3 spans 16 residues. The germline gives CDR1 MGHDK, CDR2 SYGVNS.

The chain carries TRBV6-1 and TRBJ1-2, with D hard to call. Trimming stripped 4 bases from V and 8 bases from J, with 5 bases between. CDR3 length: 10 amino acids. Germline CDR1 MNHNS, CDR2 SASEGT. The chain's CDR3 is CASSALGYTF. The CDR3 DNA sequence: TGTGCCAGCAGTGCCTTGGGCTACACCTTC.

The genes are TRBV10-3 and TRBJ1-4, with D perhaps matching TRBD1 (6 bases). This CDR3 has 12 residues. V shed 10 bases and J shed 4 bases, with 10 bases lying between them. Germline values: CDR1 ENHRY, CDR2 SYGVKD. CDR3 in amino acids: CATRGGNEKLFF. The CDR3 DNA sequence: TGTGCCACCCGAGGGGGTAATGAAAAACTGTTTTTT.

This clone was detected only once. The rearrangement uses TRBV7-9 and TRBJ1-4; D is uncertain. The V gene lost 4 bases and the J gene lost 0 bases, with 9 bases spanning the gap. The CDR3 runs 15 residues. The germline CDR1 and CDR2 sequences are SEHNR and FQNEAQ (reference sequence). The CDR3 nucleotides read TGTGCCAGCAGCTCGGAGCTGGCAACTAATGAAAAACTGTTTTTT. Amino acid sequence: CASSSELATNEKLFF.

V usage is TRBV27 and J usage is TRBJ1-5; 7 bases fit TRBD1. Trimming at V came to 4 bases and at J to 2 bases, leaving 11 bases not matched to a gene. The V gene's germline CDR1 is MNHEY and CDR2 SMNVEV (reference sequence). The CDR3 loop spans 17 amino acids. The DNA for the CDR3 is TGTGCCAGCAGTTCAGGACAGGTCCTGGTTGGCAATCAGCCCCAGCATTTT. Translated: CASSSGQVLVGNQPQHF.